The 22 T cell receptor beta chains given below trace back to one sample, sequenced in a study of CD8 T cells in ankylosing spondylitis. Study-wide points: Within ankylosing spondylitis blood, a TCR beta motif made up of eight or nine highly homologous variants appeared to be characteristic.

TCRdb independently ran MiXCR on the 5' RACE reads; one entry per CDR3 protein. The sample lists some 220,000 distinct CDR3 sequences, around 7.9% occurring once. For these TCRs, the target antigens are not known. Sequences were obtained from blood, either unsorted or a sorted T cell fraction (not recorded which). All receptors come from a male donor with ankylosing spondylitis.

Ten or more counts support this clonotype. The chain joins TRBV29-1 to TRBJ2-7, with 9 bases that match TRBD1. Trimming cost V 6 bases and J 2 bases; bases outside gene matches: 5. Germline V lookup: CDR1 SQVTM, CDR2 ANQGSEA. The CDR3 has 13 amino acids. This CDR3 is CSVAGQGPYEQYF. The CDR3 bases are TGCAGCGTCGCTGGACAGGGGCCCTACGAGCAGTACTTC.

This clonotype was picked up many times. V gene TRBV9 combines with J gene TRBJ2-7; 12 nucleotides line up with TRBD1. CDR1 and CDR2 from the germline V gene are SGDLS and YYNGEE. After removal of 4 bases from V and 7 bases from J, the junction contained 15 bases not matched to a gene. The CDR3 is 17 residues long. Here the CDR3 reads CASSLGNPGQGAHEQYF. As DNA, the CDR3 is TGTGCCAGCAGCCTAGGGAACCCGGGACAGGGGGCGCATGAGCAGTACTTC.

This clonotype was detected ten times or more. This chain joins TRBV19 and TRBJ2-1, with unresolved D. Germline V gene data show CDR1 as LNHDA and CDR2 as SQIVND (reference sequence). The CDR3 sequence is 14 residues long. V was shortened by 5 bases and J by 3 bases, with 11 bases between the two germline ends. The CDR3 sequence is CASSGESRYNEQFF. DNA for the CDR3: TGTGCCAGTAGTGGTGAATCGCGCTACAATGAGCAGTTCTTC.

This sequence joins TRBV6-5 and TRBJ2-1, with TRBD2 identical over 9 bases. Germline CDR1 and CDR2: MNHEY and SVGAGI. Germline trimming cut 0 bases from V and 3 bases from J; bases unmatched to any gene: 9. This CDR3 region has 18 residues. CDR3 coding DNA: TGTGCCAGCAGTTACTCATCCCTGACTAGCGGAGTCTACAATGAGCAGTTCTTC. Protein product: CASSYSSLTSGVYNEQFF.

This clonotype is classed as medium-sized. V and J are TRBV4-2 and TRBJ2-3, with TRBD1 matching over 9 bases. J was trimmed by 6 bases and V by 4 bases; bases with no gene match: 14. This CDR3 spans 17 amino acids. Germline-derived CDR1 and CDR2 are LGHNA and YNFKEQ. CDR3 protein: CASSLTLGTGKEDTQYF. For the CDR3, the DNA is TGTGCCAGCAGCCTCACCCTAGGGACAGGGAAGGAGGATACGCAGTATTTT.

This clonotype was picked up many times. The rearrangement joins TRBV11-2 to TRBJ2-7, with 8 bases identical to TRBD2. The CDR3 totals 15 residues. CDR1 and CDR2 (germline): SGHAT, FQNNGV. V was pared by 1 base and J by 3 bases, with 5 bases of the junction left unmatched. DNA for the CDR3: TGTGCCAGCAGCTTAGCACTAGCGGATTACTACGAGCAGTACTTC. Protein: CASSLALADYYEQYF.

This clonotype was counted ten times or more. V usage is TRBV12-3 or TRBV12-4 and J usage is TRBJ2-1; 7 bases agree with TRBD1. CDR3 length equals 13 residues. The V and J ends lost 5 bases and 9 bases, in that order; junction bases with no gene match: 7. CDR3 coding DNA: TGTGCCAGCAGTAATTTACAGGGGAGTGAGCAGTTCTTC. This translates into CASSNLQGSEQFF.

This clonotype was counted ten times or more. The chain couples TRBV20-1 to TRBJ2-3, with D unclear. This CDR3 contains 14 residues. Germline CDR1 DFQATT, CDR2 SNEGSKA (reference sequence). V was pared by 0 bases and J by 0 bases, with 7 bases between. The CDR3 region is CSARDTLSTDTQYF. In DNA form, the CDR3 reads TGCAGTGCTAGAGATACTCTGAGCACAGATACGCAGTATTTT.

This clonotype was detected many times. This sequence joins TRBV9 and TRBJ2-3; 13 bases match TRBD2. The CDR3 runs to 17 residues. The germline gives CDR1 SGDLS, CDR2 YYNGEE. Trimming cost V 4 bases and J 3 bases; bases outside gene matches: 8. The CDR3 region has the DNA TGTGCCAGCAGCTCTCAACTAGCGGGGGGGCTTACAGATACGCAGTATTTT. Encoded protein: CASSSQLAGGLTDTQYF.

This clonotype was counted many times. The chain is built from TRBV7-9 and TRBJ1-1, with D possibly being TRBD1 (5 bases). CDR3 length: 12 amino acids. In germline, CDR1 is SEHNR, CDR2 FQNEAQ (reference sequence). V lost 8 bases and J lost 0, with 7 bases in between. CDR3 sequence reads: CASSRVNTEAFF. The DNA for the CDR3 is TGTGCCAGCTCCAGGGTGAACACTGAAGCTTTCTTT.

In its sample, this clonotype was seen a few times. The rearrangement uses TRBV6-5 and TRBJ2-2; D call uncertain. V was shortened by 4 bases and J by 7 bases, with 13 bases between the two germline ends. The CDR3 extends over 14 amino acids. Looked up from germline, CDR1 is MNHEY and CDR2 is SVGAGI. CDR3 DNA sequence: TGTGCCAGCAGTTCATATCGCCAGGTCGGGGAGCTGTTTTTT. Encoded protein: CASSSYRQVGELFF.

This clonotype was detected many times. This chain's CDR3 is CATTLRGASNQPQHF. CDR3 DNA: TGTGCCACTACTCTCAGGGGGGCAAGCAATCAGCCCCAGCATTTT. The V gene is TRBV15, the J gene TRBJ1-5; 7 bases agree with TRBD1. CDR1 is LNHNV and CDR2 is YYDKDF in the germline V gene (reference sequence). J lost 1 base, V lost 9 bases, and 9 bases had no gene match. CDR3 length: 15 residues. The variable domain in full, with the rest retrieved from reference TRBV15 and TRBJ1-5, is DAMVIQNPRYQVTQFGKPVTLSCSQTLNHNVMYWYQQKSSQAPKLLFHYYDKDFNNEADTPDNFQSRRPNTSFCFLDIRSPGLGDTAMYLCATTLRGASNQPQHFGDGTRLSIL.

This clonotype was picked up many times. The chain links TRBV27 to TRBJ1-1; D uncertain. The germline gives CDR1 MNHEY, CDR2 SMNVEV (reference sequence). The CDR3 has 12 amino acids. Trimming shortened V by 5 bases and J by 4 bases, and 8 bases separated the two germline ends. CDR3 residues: CASSGTSTEAFF. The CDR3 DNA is TGTGCCAGCAGTGGTACGAGCACTGAAGCTTTCTTT.

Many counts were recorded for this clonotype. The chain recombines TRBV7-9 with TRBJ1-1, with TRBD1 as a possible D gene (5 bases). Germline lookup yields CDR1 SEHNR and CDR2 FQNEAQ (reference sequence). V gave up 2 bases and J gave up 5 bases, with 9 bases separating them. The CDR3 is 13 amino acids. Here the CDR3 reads CASSLSGVTEAFF. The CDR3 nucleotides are TGTGCCAGCAGCTTATCGGGGGTTACTGAAGCTTTCTTT.

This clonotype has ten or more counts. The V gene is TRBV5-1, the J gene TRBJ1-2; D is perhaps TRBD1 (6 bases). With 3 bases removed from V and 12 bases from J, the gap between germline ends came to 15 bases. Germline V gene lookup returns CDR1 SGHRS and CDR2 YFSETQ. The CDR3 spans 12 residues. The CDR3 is CASSSGQTYHTF. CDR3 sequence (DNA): TGCGCCAGCAGCTCGGGACAAACGTACCACACCTTC.

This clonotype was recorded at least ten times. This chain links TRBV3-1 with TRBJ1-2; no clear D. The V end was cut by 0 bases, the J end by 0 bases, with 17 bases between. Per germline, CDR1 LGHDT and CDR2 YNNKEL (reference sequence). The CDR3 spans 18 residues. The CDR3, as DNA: TGTGCCAGCAGCCAAGATAGGCAAGTTCGTCCAGCTAACTATGGCTACACCTTC. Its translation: CASSQDRQVRPANYGYTF.

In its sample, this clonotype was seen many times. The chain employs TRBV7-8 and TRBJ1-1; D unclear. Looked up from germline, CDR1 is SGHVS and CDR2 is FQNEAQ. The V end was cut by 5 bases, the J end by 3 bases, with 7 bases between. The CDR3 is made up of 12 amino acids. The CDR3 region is CASSQADTEAFF. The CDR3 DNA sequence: TGTGCCAGCAGCCAGGCCGACACTGAAGCTTTCTTT.

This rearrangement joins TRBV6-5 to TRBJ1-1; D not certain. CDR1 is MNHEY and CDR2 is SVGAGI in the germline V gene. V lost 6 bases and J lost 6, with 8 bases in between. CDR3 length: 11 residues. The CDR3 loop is CASRFGAEAFF. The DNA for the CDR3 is TGTGCCAGCAGGTTTGGGGCTGAAGCTTTCTTT.

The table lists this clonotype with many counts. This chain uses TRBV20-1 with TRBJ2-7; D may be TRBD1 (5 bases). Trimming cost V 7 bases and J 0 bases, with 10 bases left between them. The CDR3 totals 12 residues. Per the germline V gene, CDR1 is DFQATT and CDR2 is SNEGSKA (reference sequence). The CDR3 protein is CSGYRSSYEQYF. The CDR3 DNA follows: TGCAGTGGTTACAGGAGCTCCTACGAGCAGTACTTC.

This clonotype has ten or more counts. CDR3 region: CASSKDRDRPYEQYF. The CDR3 bases are TGTGCCAGCAGCAAAGATCGGGACAGACCCTACGAGCAGTACTTC. The chain combines TRBV21-1 with TRBJ2-7; the listed D gene, TRBD1, was not tested against the DNA. TRBV21-1 is recorded as a pseudogene. The CDR3 contains 15 residues.

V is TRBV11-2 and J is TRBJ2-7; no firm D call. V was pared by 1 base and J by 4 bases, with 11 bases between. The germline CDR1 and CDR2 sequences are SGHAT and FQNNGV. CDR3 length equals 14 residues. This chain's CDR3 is CASSLAPAKYEQYF. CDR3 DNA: TGTGCCAGCAGCTTAGCCCCAGCGAAGTACGAGCAGTACTTC.

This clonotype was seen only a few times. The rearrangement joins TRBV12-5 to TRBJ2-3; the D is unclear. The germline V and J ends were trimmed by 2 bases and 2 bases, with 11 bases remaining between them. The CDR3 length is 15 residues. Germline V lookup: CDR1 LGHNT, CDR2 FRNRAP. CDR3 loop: CASGLLSDNTDTQYF. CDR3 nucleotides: TGTGCTAGTGGTTTGTTATCGGATAACACAGATACGCAGTATTTT.